These T cell receptor beta chains were read from a single sample in a study of blood T cell repertoires in COVID-19. This table comes from immunoSEQ multiplex PCR, and its TCRdb copy is limited to in-frame clones, with some not included. Among tens of thousands of clones, roughly 87% were seen once, and the ten largest hold roughly 15%. The material sequenced was peripheral blood. The receptors were gathered from a woman older than 75 with acute or convalescent COVID-19. Both conserved end residues are part of each CDR3. The D gene is left open where the match is weak. Size tells how often a clone was seen (once, few, many) or the class of an expanded clone, and some rows leave it out.

clone size: .; J gene: TRBJ2-7; D gene: .; V gene: TRBV6-5; CDR3 DNA: TGTGCCAGCAGCAGGACAAGGACGTACGAGCAGTACTTC; CDR3 protein: CASSRTRTYEQYF
clone size: few; J gene: TRBJ2-3; D gene: TRBD2; V gene: TRBV2; CDR3 DNA: TGTGCCAGCAGTGAAGTGACTAGCCGAACAGATACGCAGTATTTT; CDR3 protein: CASSEVTSRTDTQYF
clone size: .; J gene: TRBJ2-2; D gene: .; V gene: TRBV7-3; CDR3 DNA: TGTGCCAGCAGCTTCCAACCCCTCGACGGCGGCACCGGGGAGCTGTTTTTT; CDR3 protein: CASSFQPLDGGTGELFF
clone size: .; J gene: TRBJ1-2; D gene: TRBD1; V gene: TRBV27; CDR3 DNA: TGTGCCAGCAGTTGGCACCCAGGGGGCTATGGCTACACCTTC; CDR3 protein: CASSWHPGGYGYTF
clone size: .; J gene: TRBJ1-2; D gene: .; V gene: TRBV12-5; CDR3 DNA: TGTGCTAGTGGTTTGGCCTACAGGGTCGAAGGCTACACCTTC; CDR3 protein: CASGLAYRVEGYTF
clone size: .; J gene: TRBJ1-1; D gene: .; V gene: TRBV10-1; CDR3 DNA: TGCGCCAGCAGTGATCCAAACACTGAAGCTTTCTTT; CDR3 protein: CASSDPNTEAFF
clone size: .; J gene: TRBJ2-7; D gene: .; V gene: TRBV5-4; CDR3 DNA: TGTGCCAGCAGCCCCAACGGGGTTAGCTCCTACGAGCAGTACTTC; CDR3 protein: CASSPNGVSSYEQYF
clone size: .; J gene: TRBJ2-5; D gene: .; V gene: TRBV18; CDR3 DNA: TGTGCCAGCTCACCACCGGAGGGTAGAGAGACCCAGTACTTC; CDR3 protein: CASSPPEGRETQYF
clone size: .; J gene: TRBJ2-1; D gene: TRBD1; V gene: TRBV7-9; CDR3 DNA: TGTGCCAGCAGCTCCCTCAGACAGGGGCTTACCTACAATGAGCAGTTCTTC; CDR3 protein: CASSSLRQGLTYNEQFF
clone size: .; J gene: TRBJ2-1; D gene: .; V gene: TRBV21-1; CDR3 DNA: TGTGCCAGCAGCATGTACGGACTAGCGGGAGGTCCGGGGGAAAATGAGCAGTTCTTC; CDR3 protein: CASSMYGLAGGPGENEQFF
clone size: .; J gene: TRBJ1-2; D gene: .; V gene: TRBV7-9; CDR3 DNA: TGTGCCAGCAGTTACGGACAGTCCTATGGCTACACCTTC; CDR3 protein: CASSYGQSYGYTF
clone size: .; J gene: TRBJ2-3; D gene: .; V gene: TRBV13; CDR3 DNA: TGTGCCAGCACCCACGAGTTGAGCACAGATACGCAGTATTTT; CDR3 protein: CASTHELSTDTQYF
clone size: .; J gene: TRBJ2-7; D gene: TRBD1; V gene: TRBV7-2; CDR3 DNA: TGTGCCAGCAGCTTGGGACAGAACTACGAGCAGTACTTC; CDR3 protein: CASSLGQNYEQYF
clone size: .; J gene: TRBJ2-7; D gene: TRBD2; V gene: TRBV5-6; CDR3 DNA: TGTGCCAGCAGCGGGCGGGAGCGGGGCTACGAGCAGTACTTC; CDR3 protein: CASSGRERGYEQYF
clone size: .; J gene: TRBJ2-3; D gene: TRBD2; V gene: TRBV5-1; CDR3 DNA: TGCGCCAGCAGCTTTAGCGGGAAAAGCACAGATACGCAGTATTTT; CDR3 protein: CASSFSGKSTDTQYF
clone size: .; J gene: TRBJ2-1; D gene: .; V gene: TRBV19; CDR3 DNA: TGTGCCAGTAGTATAGATCGGGCGGGACTTCTCGGCCCAAATGAGCAGTTCTTC; CDR3 protein: CASSIDRAGLLGPNEQFF
clone size: .; J gene: TRBJ1-2; D gene: .; V gene: TRBV5-1; CDR3 DNA: TGCGCCAGCAGCTTGGTAGACAGAAACTATGGCTACACCTTC; CDR3 protein: CASSLVDRNYGYTF
clone size: .; J gene: TRBJ1-6; D gene: TRBD1; V gene: TRBV19; CDR3 DNA: TGTGCCAGTAGCTCGGACAGGGCAATTTCACCCCTCCACTTT; CDR3 protein: CASSSDRAISPLHF
clone size: .; J gene: TRBJ1-5; D gene: TRBD1; V gene: TRBV6-2/TRBV6-3; CDR3 DNA: TGTGCCAGCAGTTCCGGGACAGGGGGGTTGAGCAATCAGCCCCAGCATTTT; CDR3 protein: CASSSGTGGLSNQPQHF
clone size: .; J gene: TRBJ2-3; D gene: .; V gene: TRBV5-4; CDR3 DNA: TGTGCCAGCAGCTTGTTGGGCAAGAACATCCCAGATACGCAGTATTTT; CDR3 protein: CASSLLGKNIPDTQYF
clone size: .; J gene: TRBJ2-3; D gene: .; V gene: TRBV5-5; CDR3 DNA: TGTGCCAGCAGCCAACAGGGCCTTCCTAGCACAGATACGCAGTATTTT; CDR3 protein: CASSQQGLPSTDTQYF
clone size: .; J gene: TRBJ1-1; D gene: .; V gene: TRBV10-3; CDR3 DNA: TGTGCCATCAGCCGGGGAGCTGAAGCTTTCTTT; CDR3 protein: CAISRGAEAFF
clone size: .; J gene: TRBJ2-2; D gene: .; V gene: TRBV11-2; CDR3 DNA: TGTGCCAGCAGCCAGGGTCTTAACACCGGGGAGCTGTTTTTT; CDR3 protein: CASSQGLNTGELFF
clone size: .; J gene: TRBJ1-1; D gene: .; V gene: TRBV10-3; CDR3 DNA: TGTGCCATCAGTGACCTAAAGAACACTGAAGCTTTCTTT; CDR3 protein: CAISDLKNTEAFF
clone size: .; J gene: TRBJ2-1; D gene: .; V gene: TRBV9; CDR3 DNA: TGTGCCAGCAGCGTCCGGGACAACAAGGCCGGTGAGCAGTTCTTC; CDR3 protein: CASSVRDNKAGEQFF
clone size: .; J gene: TRBJ2-1; D gene: .; V gene: TRBV30; CDR3 DNA: TGTGCCTGGAGTGTACTCGACATCGGGATCTCCCGATACAATGAGCAGTTCTTC; CDR3 protein: CAWSVLDIGISRYNEQFF
clone size: once; J gene: TRBJ1-1; D gene: .; V gene: TRBV20-1; CDR3 DNA: TGCAGTGCTAGTATGAGGGCAGGAGACATGAACACTGAAGCTTTCTTT; CDR3 protein: CSASMRAGDMNTEAFF
clone size: .; J gene: TRBJ2-2; D gene: TRBD2; V gene: TRBV2; CDR3 DNA: TGTGCCAGCAGGCCCGGGACTAGCAATTGGGGGGAGCTGTTTTTT; CDR3 protein: CASRPGTSNWGELFF
clone size: .; J gene: TRBJ1-2; D gene: .; V gene: TRBV6-5; CDR3 DNA: TGTGCCAGCAGTTACGGACAGAGATATGGCTACACCTTC; CDR3 protein: CASSYGQRYGYTF
clone size: .; J gene: TRBJ1-1; D gene: TRBD1; V gene: TRBV15; CDR3 DNA: TGTGCCACCAGCACCGGGACAGGGGTGAACACTGAAGCTTTCTTT; CDR3 protein: CATSTGTGVNTEAFF
clone size: .; J gene: TRBJ2-2; D gene: TRBD2; V gene: TRBV6-5; CDR3 DNA: TGTGCCAGCAGGGTCTTGGGAGGGGCCGGCGGGGAGCTGTTTTTT; CDR3 protein: CASRVLGGAGGELFF
clone size: .; J gene: TRBJ2-1; D gene: TRBD1; V gene: TRBV25-1; CDR3 DNA: TGTGCCAGCAGTCTCAGGGGGCGATTCGACAATGAGCAGTTCTTC; CDR3 protein: CASSLRGRFDNEQFF
clone size: .; J gene: TRBJ1-2; D gene: .; V gene: TRBV7-9; CDR3 DNA: TGTGCCAGCAGCTACGACGGGAACTATGGCTACACCTTC; CDR3 protein: CASSYDGNYGYTF
clone size: .; J gene: TRBJ2-1; D gene: TRBD1; V gene: TRBV7-9; CDR3 DNA: TGTGCCATTTCGGGACAGGGAGGATACAATGAGCAGTTCTTC; CDR3 protein: CAISGQGGYNEQFF
clone size: .; J gene: TRBJ1-1; D gene: .; V gene: TRBV12-3/TRBV12-4; CDR3 DNA: TGTGCCAGCAGATACAGGGTCACTGAAGCTTTCTTT; CDR3 protein: CASRYRVTEAFF
clone size: .; J gene: TRBJ2-7; D gene: .; V gene: TRBV7-2; CDR3 DNA: TGTGCCAGCAGCTTGGACGACCGGGACTCGGTTAAGTTC; CDR3 protein: CASSLDDRDSVKF
clone size: few; J gene: TRBJ1-4; D gene: TRBD1; V gene: TRBV27; CDR3 DNA: TGTGCCAGCAGTTCCTTGTCGACAGGGAGAGAAAAACTGTTTTTT; CDR3 protein: CASSSLSTGREKLFF
clone size: .; J gene: TRBJ1-4; D gene: TRBD1; V gene: TRBV6-5; CDR3 DNA: TGTGCCAGCAGTCGTACAGGGGGATGGAATGAAAAACTGTTTTTT; CDR3 protein: CASSRTGGWNEKLFF
clone size: .; J gene: TRBJ1-4; D gene: .; V gene: TRBV27; CDR3 DNA: TGTGCCAGCAGTTTATCCCCCGACAGATATGAAAAACTGTTTTTT; CDR3 protein: CASSLSPDRYEKLFF
clone size: few; J gene: TRBJ2-7; D gene: .; V gene: TRBV12-5; CDR3 DNA: TGTGCTAGTGGTTTGGCAACCTACGAGCAGTACTTC; CDR3 protein: CASGLATYEQYF
clone size: few; J gene: TRBJ1-2; D gene: TRBD1; V gene: TRBV7-9; CDR3 DNA: TGTGCCAGCAGCCAGGGACAGGGCTATGGCTACACCTTC; CDR3 protein: CASSQGQGYGYTF
clone size: .; J gene: TRBJ2-7; D gene: TRBD2; V gene: TRBV9; CDR3 DNA: TGTGCCAGCAGCGTAACAGATAGCGGGTACTACGAGCAGTACTTC; CDR3 protein: CASSVTDSGYYEQYF
clone size: .; J gene: TRBJ2-7; D gene: TRBD2; V gene: TRBV6-4; CDR3 DNA: TGTGCCAGCAGTGAAGGGGGACACCGGACTAGCGGGAGGTTCTACGAGCAGTACTTC; CDR3 protein: CASSEGGHRTSGRFYEQYF
clone size: .; J gene: TRBJ2-7; D gene: .; V gene: TRBV10-1; CDR3 DNA: TGCGCCAGCAGTGAGAGTCCCGGGGAACCACTCTACGAGCAGTACTTC; CDR3 protein: CASSESPGEPLYEQYF
clone size: .; J gene: TRBJ2-7; D gene: .; V gene: TRBV5-4; CDR3 DNA: TGTGCCAGCAGCGTGACCGGACTCCGGGGGGAGCAGTACTTC; CDR3 protein: CASSVTGLRGEQYF
clone size: .; J gene: TRBJ1-2; D gene: TRBD1; V gene: TRBV18; CDR3 DNA: TGTGCCAGCTTCCGGACAGGGGGAGTCGGTGGCTACACCTTC; CDR3 protein: CASFRTGGVGGYTF
clone size: once; J gene: TRBJ2-1; D gene: .; V gene: TRBV21-1; CDR3 DNA: TGTGCCAGCAGCGACAGGGGGCATGAGCAGTTCTTC; CDR3 protein: CASSDRGHEQFF
clone size: .; J gene: TRBJ2-7; D gene: .; V gene: TRBV11-2; CDR3 DNA: TGTGCCAGCAGCCGAGGGACCTACGAGCAGTACTTC; CDR3 protein: CASSRGTYEQYF
clone size: .; J gene: TRBJ2-7; D gene: .; V gene: TRBV28; CDR3 DNA: TGTGCCAGCAGTTCCTACCTCCGGGAACACGAGCAGTACTTC; CDR3 protein: CASSSYLREHEQYF
clone size: once; J gene: TRBJ1-4; D gene: .; V gene: TRBV5-4; CDR3 DNA: TGTGCCAGCAGCTCTCGGGATGGAATGGAAAAACTGTTTTTT; CDR3 protein: CASSSRDGMEKLFF
clone size: few; J gene: TRBJ2-1; D gene: TRBD2; V gene: TRBV6-4; CDR3 DNA: TGTGCCAGCAGTGCCATACCGGGACTATCCTACAATGAGCAGTTCTTC; CDR3 protein: CASSAIPGLSYNEQFF
clone size: .; J gene: TRBJ1-5; D gene: .; V gene: TRBV19; CDR3 DNA: TGTGCCAGTAGTAGGGGGGGGCAGGATCAGCCCCAGCATTTT; CDR3 protein: CASSRGGQDQPQHF
clone size: few; J gene: TRBJ1-5; D gene: TRBD1; V gene: TRBV4-1; CDR3 DNA: TGCGCCAGCAGCCAAGAATGGGACAGGGGAGGTGGGCAGCCCCAGCATTTT; CDR3 protein: CASSQEWDRGGGQPQHF
clone size: .; J gene: TRBJ2-3; D gene: .; V gene: TRBV7-2; CDR3 DNA: TGTGCCAGCAGCCGGTCATTTGCGACAGATACGCAGTATTTT; CDR3 protein: CASSRSFATDTQYF
clone size: .; J gene: TRBJ1-5; D gene: .; V gene: TRBV12-3/TRBV12-4; CDR3 DNA: TGTGCCAGCAGTTTCGGAGGGAGTCAGCCCCAGCATTTT; CDR3 protein: CASSFGGSQPQHF
clone size: .; J gene: TRBJ2-5; D gene: TRBD1; V gene: TRBV30; CDR3 DNA: TGTGCCTGGACAGGGGGCCCGGAGACCCAGTACTTC; CDR3 protein: CAWTGGPETQYF
clone size: .; J gene: TRBJ2-3; D gene: .; V gene: TRBV19; CDR3 DNA: TGTGCCAGTAGATTAGGGGGCACAGATACGCAGTATTTT; CDR3 protein: CASRLGGTDTQYF
clone size: .; J gene: TRBJ2-7; D gene: .; V gene: TRBV12-3/TRBV12-4; CDR3 DNA: TGTGCCAGCAGTTTAGTACAGGGCTACGAGCAGTACTTC; CDR3 protein: CASSLVQGYEQYF